This T cell receptor (beta chain) was retrieved from a study of vaccination and CD4 T cells after COVID-19. The wider study: Convalescent participants consisted of six males and four females, two being Hispanic.

An Oncomine TCR Beta short-read assay was used to sequence the DNA from cultured CD4+ T cells. Genomic DNA was drawn out of CD4+ T cells grown in culture. MiXCR was run by TCRdb on the PCR reads, yielding one entry per CDR3 protein. Seen here are about 18,000 distinct CDR3 sequences, roughly 50% observed once, and the top ten hold approximately 7%. This clonotype came up a few times. The antigen is unknown. Germline assignment: CDR1 MNHEY and CDR2 SVGAGI. The ends lost 0 bases at V and 5 bases at J; junction bases unmatched: 5. The CDR3 has 15 amino acids. The sample's treatment: approximately 10-day PBMC culture with coronavirus spike peptide pools or control peptides (ViraFEST assay). Study observations and caveats: The appearance of a median approximately 90% of reactive clones in convalescent patients occurred only post-vaccination.

This TCR derives from a human donor who had recovered from COVID-19. The source material was CD4+ T cells from blood, cultured in vitro. V gene TRBV6-5 combines with J gene TRBJ1-2, with 8 positions matching TRBD1. CDR3 DNA sequence: TGTGCCAGCAGTTACTCGTACAGGGGGGATTATGGCTACACCTTC. Protein sequence: CASSYSYRGDYGYTF.